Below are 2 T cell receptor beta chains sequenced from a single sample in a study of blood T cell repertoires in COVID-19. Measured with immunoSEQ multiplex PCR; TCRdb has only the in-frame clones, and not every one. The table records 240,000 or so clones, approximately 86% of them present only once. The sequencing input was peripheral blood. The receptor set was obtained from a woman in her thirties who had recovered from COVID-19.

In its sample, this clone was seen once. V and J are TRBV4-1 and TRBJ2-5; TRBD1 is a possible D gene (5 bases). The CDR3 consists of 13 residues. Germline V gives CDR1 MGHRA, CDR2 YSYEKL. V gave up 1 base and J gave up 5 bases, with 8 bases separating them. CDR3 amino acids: CASSQGGRETQYF. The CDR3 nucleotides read TGCGCCAGCAGCCAAGGGGGCAGGGAGACCCAGTACTTC.

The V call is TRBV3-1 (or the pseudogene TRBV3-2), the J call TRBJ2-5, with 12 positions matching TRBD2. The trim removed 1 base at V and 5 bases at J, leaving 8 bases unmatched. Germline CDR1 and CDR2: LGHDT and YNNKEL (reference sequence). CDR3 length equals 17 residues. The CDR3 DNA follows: TGTGCCAGCAGCCAAGGGGCCCTAGCGGGGGGGCGCGAGACCCAGTACTTC. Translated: CASSQGALAGGRETQYF.